This T cell receptor beta chain was captured in a study of T cells in Graves' hyperthyroidism and ophthalmopathy. This clonotype was seen a few times. V shed 5 bases and J 14 bases; nucleotides not matched to a gene: 10. The V gene's germline CDR1 is MNHEY and CDR2 SMNVEV (reference sequence). This CDR3 region has 12 residues. Amplified regions were TCR beta CDR3 sequences from RNA transcripts. Carried out on the TCR CDR3, a first-round RT-PCR used the HTBI primer set. Via MiXCR, TCRdb re-called the multiplex PCR reads, giving one row per CDR3 protein. The sample consists of more than 350,000 distinct CDR3 sequences, roughly 17% of them appearing once.

The gene calls are TRBV27 and TRBJ2-3, with TRBD2 matching 7 bases. The sequencing sample was made of blood. This clonotype was sampled from a woman in her 30s with Graves' hyperthyroidism that later progressed to Graves' ophthalmopathy. The CDR3 nucleotides read TGTGCCAGCAGTCGCCTAGCGGCCCCTCCGTATTTT. This encodes CASSRLAAPPYF.